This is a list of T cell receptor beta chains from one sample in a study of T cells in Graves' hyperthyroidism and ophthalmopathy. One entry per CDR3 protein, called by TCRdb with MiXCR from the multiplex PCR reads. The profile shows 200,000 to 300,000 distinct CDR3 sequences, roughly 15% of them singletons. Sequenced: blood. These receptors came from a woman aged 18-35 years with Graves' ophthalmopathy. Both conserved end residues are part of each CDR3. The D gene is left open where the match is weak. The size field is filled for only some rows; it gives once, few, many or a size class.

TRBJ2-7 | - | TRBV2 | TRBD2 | TGTGCCAGCAGTGAACTAGCGGGAGTAACCGAGCAGTACTTC | CASSELAGVTEQYF
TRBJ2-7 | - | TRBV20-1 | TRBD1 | TGCAGTGCATGGGACAGGGGCACCTACGAGCAGTACTTC | CSAWDRGTYEQYF
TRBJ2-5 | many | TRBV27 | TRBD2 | TGTGCCAGCAGTTTGTTTGTTAGCGGGGGGGCGAAGACCCAGTACTTC | CASSLFVSGGAKTQYF
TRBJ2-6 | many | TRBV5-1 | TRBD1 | TGCGCCAGCAGACAGGGGACTGGGGCCAACGTCCTGACTTTC | CASRQGTGANVLTF
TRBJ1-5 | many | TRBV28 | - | TGTGCCAGCTCACCTTCCTGGACAGTCATAAATCAGCCCCAGCATTTT | CASSPSWTVINQPQHF
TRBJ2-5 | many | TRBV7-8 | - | TGTGCCAGCAGCTTAGGGTGGGCGGGGTCACAAGAGACCCAGTACTTC | CASSLGWAGSQETQYF
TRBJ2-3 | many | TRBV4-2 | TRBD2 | TGTGCCAGCAGCCAAGAAGGAGCGGGAGTCACAGATACGCAGTATTTT | CASSQEGAGVTDTQYF
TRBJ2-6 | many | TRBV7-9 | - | TGTGCCAGCAGCTCCCCCCGGCTTGGCTCTGGGGCCAACGTCCTGACTTTC | CASSSPRLGSGANVLTF
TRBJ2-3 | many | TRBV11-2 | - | TGTGCCAGCAGCTTAGATTTGGGGGGAATAAGCACAGATACGCAGTATTTT | CASSLDLGGISTDTQYF
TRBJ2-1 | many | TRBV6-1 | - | TGTGCCAGCAGCCAGGGGAATTGGGACAATGAGCAGTTCTTC | CASSQGNWDNEQFF
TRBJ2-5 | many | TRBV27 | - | TGTGCCAGCAGCCCCCGGAGTAGGGTGTTAGAGACCCAGTACTTC | CASSPRSRVLETQYF
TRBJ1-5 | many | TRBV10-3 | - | TGTGCCATCAGTGAGACAGGGAGGGATCAGCCCCAGCATTTT | CAISETGRDQPQHF
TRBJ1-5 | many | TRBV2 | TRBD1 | TGTGCCAGCAGGTTGACAGGGGGGGGGAGTCAGCCCCAGCATTTT | CASRLTGGGSQPQHF
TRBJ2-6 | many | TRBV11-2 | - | TGTGCCAGCAGAAAGGACAGCTCTGGGGCCAACGTCCTGACTTTC | CASRKDSSGANVLTF
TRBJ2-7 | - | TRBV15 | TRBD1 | TGTGCCACCAGCGGGGACAGGGACTACGAGCAGTACTTC | CATSGDRDYEQYF
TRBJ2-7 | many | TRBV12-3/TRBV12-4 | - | TGTGCCAGCTCAATAGGACGGGTTTACGAGCAGTACTTC | CASSIGRVYEQYF
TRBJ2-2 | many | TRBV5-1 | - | TGCGCCAGCAGCTTGGTGCAGGGGAACACCGGGGAGCTGTTTTTT | CASSLVQGNTGELFF
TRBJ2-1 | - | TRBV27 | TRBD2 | TGTGCCAGCAGTTTAGCGGGGGGGTATGAGCAGTTCTTC | CASSLAGGYEQFF
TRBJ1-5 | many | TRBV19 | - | TGTGCCAGTAGTATTGAAGGGGGCAATCAGCCCCAGCATTTT | CASSIEGGNQPQHF
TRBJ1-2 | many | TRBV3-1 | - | TGTGCCAGCAGCCAGATGGACGGGGGTGGATATGGCTACACCTTC | CASSQMDGGGYGYTF
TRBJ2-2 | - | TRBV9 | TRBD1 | TGTGCCAGCAGCGTAGACCCGGGGACAGGGCCCGGGGAGCTGTTTTTT | CASSVDPGTGPGELFF
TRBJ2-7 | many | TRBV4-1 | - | TGCGCCAGCAGCCAAGATACCGACACGGGGTACGAGCAGTACTTC | CASSQDTDTGYEQYF
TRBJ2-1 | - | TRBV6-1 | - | TGTGCCAGCAGTGCCGCCCGGACAGACAATGAGCAGTTCTTC | CASSAARTDNEQFF
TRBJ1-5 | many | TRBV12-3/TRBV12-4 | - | TGTGCCAGCAGTTTAAGGGCTTGGGGGGCGCCAGGTCAGCCCCAGCATTTT | CASSLRAWGAPGQPQHF
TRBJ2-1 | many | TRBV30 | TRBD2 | TGTGCCTGGAGTGACACTAGCGGGAGGGCCCACAATGAGCAGTTCTTC | CAWSDTSGRAHNEQFF
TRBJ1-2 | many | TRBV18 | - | TGTGCCAGCTCACCACAGGCAGGGTCGGGCTACACCTTC | CASSPQAGSGYTF
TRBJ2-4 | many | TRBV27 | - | TGTGCCAGCAGCACCCCCGGGGGCTTGGGCAAAAACATTCAGTACTTC | CASSTPGGLGKNIQYF
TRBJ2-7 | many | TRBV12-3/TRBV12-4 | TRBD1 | TGTGCCAGCAGTTTAACGCAGGGGGCGTACGAGCAGTACTTC | CASSLTQGAYEQYF